This T cell receptor beta chain is drawn from a study of cytomegalovirus exposure and HLA in healthy donors. Regarding the study as a whole: Later on, a genetic analysis was performed. It linked a missense variant in DCLRE1C with V- and J-gene trimming of TCR beta. The sole available immune exposure information was CMV serostatus.

For this clone: Antigen unknown.

Donors likely had unrecorded immune exposures despite being nominally healthy when sampled. A multiplex PCR was run with 60 Vbeta primers and 13 Jbeta primers. Original processing methods: Unique TCR beta chains totaled some 80 million in a later count, with some 10 million of them shared. TCRdb's copy holds only in-frame clones and misses some; the assay was immunoSEQ multiplex PCR. The D gene and trimming were derived from the DNA, and the V and J assignments and clone size from that table. The table records under 250,000 clones, over 80% of them present only once. Trimming cost V 5 bases and J 4 bases; bases outside gene matches: 7. This CDR3 spans 14 amino acids. Germline CDR1 is ENHRY and CDR2 is SYGVKD.

The genes are TRBV10-3 and TRBJ1-1; TRBD1 aligns across 7 bases. The sequence was obtained from a man aged 40-49 years in good health and CMV-seropositive. The sequencing input was PBMCs. Written as DNA, the CDR3 is TGTGCCATCAGTACAGGGGCTGCGGTCACTGAAGCTTTCTTT. Protein sequence: CAISTGAAVTEAFF.